The entry that follows covers one T cell receptor (beta chain) sequence. This clone's antigen is unknown. Read sequence stops 3 residues before the CDR3 end, and the germline J gene provides the missing end. Other nucleotide sequences from this sample produce the same CDR3. The data belong to a study of TET2 disruption in CD19-targeted CAR T cells (dated by TCRdb to between 2017 and 2018). With regard to the full study: The number of samples was determined by the original clinical trial design and by which samples were available, and no additional inclusion criteria were applied. On the study overall, not on this receptor specifically: The conclusions drawn about the patient's CAR T cells were based on extensive analysis of just one subject.

Deep sequencing of the TCR beta chain was done using the immunoSEQ assay. The authors processed their data as follows. Clonotype frequencies were computed using only productive TCR beta rearrangements. What TCRdb holds here is the immuneACCESS table cut down to in-frame rearrangements. Part of the clones is not present; checked against another copy, under half of the missing clones reflect an unresolved V gene, and the others are unexplained. The V and J calls and clone size come from that table; D and trimming were worked out from the DNA. The data table for this sample lists roughly 26,000 clones. The leading ten clones occupy 1.9% of the sample. Interpreted using the paper, the treatment or condition label stands for: autologous CTL019 cells: CD19 CAR with 4-1BB and CD3 zeta domains. The CD19 CAR incorporated TCR zeta and 4-1BB costimulatory signaling domains. Leukapheresis was used to collect T cells from peripheral blood for manufacturing CTL019. The DNeasy Blood and Tissue Kit was used to extract genomic DNA from pre-infusion T cells, peripheral blood, or sorted post-infusion T cells.

There are 14 amino acids in the CDR3, from cysteine to phenylalanine inclusive. Part of the CDR3 DNA is given, 33 bases translated from base 1. V and J are truncated by 1 base and 1 base respectively, leaving an intervening sequence of 8 bases. For CDR1 and CDR2, the germline V gene lists MGHRA and YSYEKL. The receptor was isolated from a man in his 70s with chronic lymphocytic leukemia. Rearrangement joined TRBV4-1 to TRBJ2-7; TRBD1 is perhaps the D gene, given 6 matching bases. Sequences were derived from CD8- CAR+ T cells sorted from cultured blood T cells, sampled for CD19 CAR T cell therapy. The cell subset or site label for this specimen denotes: CD8-negative CAR-positive T cells from the infusion product. The CDR3 protein: CASSQGTASYEQYF. Incomplete CDR3 DNA: TGCGCCAGCAGCCAAGGGACAGCGTCCTACGAG.